One sample yielded the 13 T cell receptor beta chains listed below, sequenced in a study of OX40 agonist ivuxolimab in advanced cancers. Measured with immunoSEQ multiplex PCR; TCRdb has only the in-frame clones, and not every one. This table has 95,000 to 150,000 clones, approximately 90% appearing once. The sequencing here drew on CD4+ or CD8+ T cells sorted from blood, taken in a trial of the OX40 agonist ivuxolimab. These receptors were obtained from an adult with an advanced solid tumor such as melanoma, head and neck, liver or kidney cancer.

V gene TRBV7-2 combines with J gene TRBJ2-6; 9 nucleotides agree with TRBD1. The germline CDR1 and CDR2 sequences are SGHTA and FQGNSA. With 3 bases clipped from V and 0 bases from J, the junction kept 9 bases outside the gene matches. The CDR3 has 19 residues. The CDR3 spells CASSLKLGQGNSGANVLTF. CDR3 bases: TGTGCCAGCAGCTTGAAACTTGGACAGGGGAACTCTGGGGCCAACGTCCTGACTTTC.

The gene calls are TRBV19 and TRBJ2-7, with 8 positions matching TRBD1. V lost 6 bases and J lost 3; bases outside the gene matches: 10. The germline gives CDR1 LNHDA, CDR2 SQIVND (reference sequence). The CDR3 length is 15 residues. The CDR3 DNA reads as TGTGCCAGTAGGGATAGACAGGGGTCGATCTACGAGCAGTACTTC. The encoded protein is CASRDRQGSIYEQYF.

This chain links TRBV6-5 with TRBJ1-3; D gene ambiguous. CDR1 is MNHEY, CDR2 SVGAGI, per germline. The CDR3 runs 15 residues. Trimming shortened V by 2 bases and J by 2 bases, and 10 bases separated the two germline ends. CDR3 coding DNA: TGTGCCAGCAGTTACGGTCTAGAACCTGGAAACACCATATATTTT. It encodes CASSYGLEPGNTIYF.

The chain has TRBV10-3 and TRBJ2-1; D unresolved. The germline gives CDR1 ENHRY, CDR2 SYGVKD. This CDR3 spans 16 amino acids. The germline V and J ends were trimmed by 0 bases and 0 bases, with 9 bases remaining between them. The CDR3 DNA reads TGTGCCATCAGTGAGTCAGAGGCGCCCTCCTACAATGAGCAGTTCTTC. Its protein product is CAISESEAPSYNEQFF.

The chain combines TRBV2 with TRBJ1-2, with D possibly matching TRBD1 (6 bases). V shed 7 bases and J shed 6 bases, with 18 bases lying between them. Germline V gives CDR1 SNHLY, CDR2 FYNNEI. The CDR3 runs 14 residues. In nucleotides, the CDR3 is TGTGCCAGCACAGACCCGGGGGCCTATGATGGCTACACCTTC. It yields the protein CASTDPGAYDGYTF.

The chain has TRBV7-9 and TRBJ2-5; 8 bases line up with TRBD2. Per germline, CDR1 SEHNR and CDR2 FQNEAQ (reference sequence). V lost 5 bases and J lost 5; bases outside the gene matches: 4. The CDR3 extends over 13 amino acids. The CDR3 loop is CASSPGGEETQYF. In DNA form, the CDR3 reads TGTGCCAGCAGCCCCGGGGGGGAGGAGACCCAGTACTTC.

The V gene is TRBV10-3, the J gene TRBJ2-7, with TRBD2 identical over 12 bases. Germline CDR1 reads ENHRY; CDR2 reads SYGVKD. CDR3 length equals 16 residues. V shed 0 bases, J shed 6 bases, and the junction held 6 bases outside the gene matches. The CDR3 loop is CAISESTSGSRREQYF. The CDR3, as DNA: TGTGCCATCAGTGAGTCGACTAGCGGGAGCCGCCGCGAGCAGTACTTC.

The chain employs TRBV9 and TRBJ2-3, with 9 positions matching TRBD1. CDR1 and CDR2 (germline): SGDLS, YYNGEE. The CDR3 covers 19 residues. The V and J ends lost 1 base and 0 bases, in that order; junction bases with no gene match: 12. The chain's CDR3 is CASSVTGTGSRSSTDTQYF. DNA for the CDR3: TGTGCCAGCAGCGTAACGGGGACAGGGAGTCGTTCTAGCACAGATACGCAGTATTTT.

V is TRBV5-1 and J is TRBJ2-3; TRBD2 matches 7 bases. This CDR3 has 16 residues. The ends lost 0 bases at V and 4 bases at J; junction bases unmatched: 8. Per the germline V gene, CDR1 is SGHRS and CDR2 is YFSETQ. CDR3 region: CASSLDGGRTADTQYF. The CDR3 bases are TGCGCCAGCAGCTTGGATGGCGGGAGAACGGCAGATACGCAGTATTTT. Based on the CDR3 plus reference TRBV5-1 and TRBJ2-3, the full variable domain is KAGVTQTPRYLIKTRGQQVTLSCSPISGHRSVSWYQQTPGQGLQFLFEYFSETQRNKGNFPGRFSGRQFSNSRSEMNVSTLELGDSALYLCASSLDGGRTADTQYFGPGTRLTVL.

The chain couples TRBV6-5 to TRBJ2-7, with D possibly matching TRBD2 (5 bases). The CDR3 runs 15 residues. The germline V and J ends were trimmed by 0 bases and 0 bases, with 9 bases remaining between them. Germline loops: CDR1 MNHEY, CDR2 SVGAGI. CDR3 loop: CASSYSQRSSYEQYF. Here the CDR3 DNA reads TGTGCCAGCAGTTACTCCCAGCGGAGCTCCTACGAGCAGTACTTC.

This rearrangement joins TRBV25-1 to TRBJ2-7; 7 bases are a match to TRBD1. Unmatched junction bases numbered 8, after V lost 6 bases and J lost 6 bases. There are 13 residues in the CDR3. Germline assignment: CDR1 MGHDK and CDR2 SYGVNS. The DNA of the CDR3 is TGTGCCAGCAGGACAGGGCCATGGGGCGAGCAGTACTTC. Its protein product is CASRTGPWGEQYF.

The V gene is TRBV7-9, the J gene TRBJ1-1; D might be TRBD1 (6 bases). The ends were cut back, 2 bases at V and 7 bases at J, with 11 bases in the middle. The CDR3 contains 13 residues. Per the germline V gene, CDR1 is SEHNR and CDR2 is FQNEAQ (reference sequence). CDR3 sequence (DNA): TGTGCCAGCAGCTTAAGCAGGGGAGGTGAAGCTTTCTTT. It codes for CASSLSRGGEAFF.

This chain connects TRBV16 to TRBJ1-1; possible D gene TRBD1, 5 bases. Germline V gene lookup returns CDR1 KGHSY and CDR2 FQNENV. The length of the CDR3 is 16 residues. Trimming removed 5 bases at V and 1 base at J, with 17 bases between. The DNA of the CDR3 is TGTGCCAGCAGCTTTCAACAGGTTGGGGCGAACACTGAAGCTTTCTTT. It encodes CASSFQQVGANTEAFF.